What follows are 7 T cell receptor beta chains derived from one specimen sequenced in a study of T cells in women clearing cervical HPV infection (dated by TCRdb to 2017 to 2018). Library generation was performed with the immunoSEQ multiplex PCR assay. The source is immuneACCESS, and TCRdb retained only in-frame sequences with V and J called. Part of the clones is not carried over; for the studies checked, unresolved V genes explain less than half of this, and the remainder is unexplained. The sample's clone listing holds tens of thousands of clones. The ten most abundant clones make up 35% of the sample. Sequencing was carried out using blood buffy coat. The origin of the receptors is a woman between 18 and 70 years old with a cervical HPV16 infection that either progressed to CIN3+ or cleared (not recorded which).

Concerning this clone: The read finishes 3 residues shy of the CDR3 end, and the germline J gene is used to complete it. The chain links TRBV7-8 to TRBJ2-4; 8 bases line up with TRBD2. With V trimmed by 5 bases and J by 6 bases, 12 bases remained unmatched. Germline loops: CDR1 SGHVS, CDR2 FQNEAQ. CDR3 length equals 16 residues. The CDR3 DNA, read in part, is TGTGCCAGCAGCGCCCGGGGGGGCGGGTTTTTAAACATT. Translating gives CASSARGGGFLNI. The full CDR3 is CASSARGGGFLNIQYF.

As regards this clone: The read comes to an end 3 residues before the CDR3 does, leaving the germline J gene to fill in the end. The V gene is TRBV5-1, the J gene TRBJ1-4; 9 bases match TRBD1. Germline assignment: CDR1 SGHRS and CDR2 YFSETQ. The CDR3 extends over 17 amino acids. With 5 bases clipped from V and 0 bases from J, the junction kept 8 bases outside the gene matches. CDR3 protein: CASRGQGVLATNEKLFF. The covered CDR3 bases are TGCGCCAGCAGGGGACAGGGAGTCTTGGCAACTAATGAAAAA.

For this clone: The missing CDR3 end, 3 residues past where the read stops, is filled in from the germline J gene. The V gene is TRBV18, the J gene TRBJ2-5; D is possibly TRBD1 (7 bases). With 4 bases removed from V and 0 bases from J, the gap between germline ends came to 15 bases. Germline V gives CDR1 KGHSH, CDR2 LQKENI. CDR3 length: 16 amino acids. The CDR3 region is CASSRGDRSYQETQYF. The sequenced CDR3 bases are TGTGCCAGCTCACGGGGGGACAGATCATACCAAGAGACC.

To note about this clone: Read coverage stops 3 residues before the CDR3 terminus; the germline J gene supplies the remainder. The chain carries TRBV7-9 and TRBJ1-6; 10 positions agree with TRBD1. CDR3 size: 14 residues. Germline V gene data show CDR1 as SEHNR and CDR2 as FQNEAQ (reference sequence). V shed 3 bases and J 10 bases; nucleotides not matched to a gene: 3. The part of the CDR3 DNA that was read is TGTGCCAGCAGCTTGGGGACAGGGGTCTCACCC. This encodes CASSLGTGVSP. The complete CDR3 reads CASSLGTGVSPLHF.

A note on this clone: Read coverage stops 3 residues before the CDR3 terminus; the germline J gene supplies the remainder. The rearrangement links TRBV30 to TRBJ1-3; D ambiguous. Germline V gene sequence: CDR1 GTSNPN, CDR2 SVGIG (reference sequence). Trimming pared 4 bases from V and 1 base from J, leaving 5 bases between. CDR3 length: 12 residues. CDR3 in amino acids: CAWKLSGNTIYF. CDR3 DNA, as far as it was read: TGTGCCTGGAAGCTGTCTGGAAACACC.

As to this clone: The read ends 3 residues early relative to the CDR3; the germline J gene fills the gap. The chain employs TRBV16 and TRBJ1-2; D is unclear. The CDR3 has 16 amino acids. Germline CDR1 KGHSY, CDR2 FQNENV. Trimming left V 4 bases short and J 0 bases short, with 15 bases between. The sequenced CDR3 bases are TGTGCCAGCAGCCTACGAGGCGGGTCAGCTAACTATGGC. Translating it yields CASSLRGGSANYG. The whole CDR3 is CASSLRGGSANYGYTF.

To note about this clone: Read data end 3 residues before the CDR3 end; the end is taken from the germline J gene. This chain uses TRBV19 with TRBJ2-3, with 8 bases identical to TRBD2. V lost 3 bases and J lost 0; bases outside the gene matches: 2. Germline V gene lookup returns CDR1 LNHDA and CDR2 SQIVND (reference sequence). This CDR3 spans 15 amino acids. This chain's CDR3 is CASSIQRGSTDTQYF. The CDR3 DNA, read in part, is TGTGCCAGTAGTATCCAGCGGGGGAGCACAGATACG.